This TCR beta chain was captured by sequencing in a study of blood T cell repertoires in COVID-19 (dated by TCRdb to 2020 to 2022). As for the study more broadly: Collaborator samples came from the United States, Italy and Spain and covered acute and convalescent phases of COVID-19. The material from the prospective study consisted of cDNA or gDNA derived from T cells, B-cell-depleted T cells, or PBMCs. The dataset comprised deeply sampled blood TCRbeta repertoires from subjects exposed to, actively infected with, or recovered from COVID-19. The repertoires were made available in a free public database intended to serve as a resource for research on the immune response to SARS-CoV-2. Samples came from the ongoing ImmuneRACE study (first 160 participants) plus 1,254 subjects from 6 global collaborators. The sample metadata nearly always contained a de-identified subject ID, COVID-19 status, age in years and sex. Where HLA class I and class II types were available, the types were taken from metadata supplied by the sample provider, not from assay-based typing.

Findings and caveats that apply to the study as a whole: How much clinical and demographic metadata was included differed by source and by participant, and the metadata was provided uncurated.

Each collaborating institution followed its own protocols to collect whole blood in K2EDTA tubes. For TCRbeta analysis, collaborator samples were shipped as frozen whole blood, as isolated PBMCs, or as DNA extracted from either sample type. TCRbeta CDR3 regions were amplified from genomic DNA by means of the immunoSEQ Assay, a bias-controlled multiplex PCR. Turning to the authors' computational methods: Within the assay, amplification of reference gene primers was used to estimate how many nucleated cells each sample contained. To quantify the absolute abundance of each unique TCRbeta CDR3 rearrangement, sequence reads were collapsed and filtered. For each sample, productive Simpson clonality was calculated as the square root of Simpson's diversity index across productive rearrangements. Not all clones reach the TCRdb copy of this immuneACCESS table, which keeps in-frame sequences only. Checked studies attribute under half of the gap to unresolved V genes and leave the rest unexplained. V and J calls and clone size follow that table, whereas D and trimming were derived from the DNA. In all, the sample holds 120,000 or so clones, and about 80% of those were seen once. The ten largest clones add up to about 3.8% of the sample.

Measured from the cysteine to the phenylalanine, the CDR3 is 21 residues long. The retained sequence is limited to the CDR3, 63 bases, with the frame set at the first base. Via the germline V gene, CDR1 is SGDLS and CDR2 YYNGEE. V has 0 bases trimmed and J has 2 bases trimmed; junction bases matching no gene number 19. This clone has a single count. It lacks a known antigen. The sample holds no much larger clone one base away, and base qualities are not on file. The chain is encoded by TRBV9 joined to TRBJ2-7, with 11 middle bases fitting TRBD2. The receptor was derived from a woman between 45 and 65 years old with acute or convalescent COVID-19. Sequencing used peripheral blood. The CDR3 protein is CASSVGLGQASGTSGTYEQYF. The DNA sequence follows: TGTGCCAGCAGCGTAGGGTTGGGACAGGCGAGCGGGACTAGCGGAACCTACGAGCAGTACTTC.